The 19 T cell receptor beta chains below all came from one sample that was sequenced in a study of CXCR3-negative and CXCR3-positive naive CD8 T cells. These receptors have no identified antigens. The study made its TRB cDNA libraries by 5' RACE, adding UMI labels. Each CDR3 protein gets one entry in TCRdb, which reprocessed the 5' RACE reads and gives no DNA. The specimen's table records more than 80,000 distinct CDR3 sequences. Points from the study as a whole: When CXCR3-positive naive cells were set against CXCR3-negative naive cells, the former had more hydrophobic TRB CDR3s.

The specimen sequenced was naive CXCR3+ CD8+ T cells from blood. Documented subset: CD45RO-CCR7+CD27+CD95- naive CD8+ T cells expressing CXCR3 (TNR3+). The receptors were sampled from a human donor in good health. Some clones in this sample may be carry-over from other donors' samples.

The CDR3 spells CASSSRTGEIEKLFF. The rearrangement joins TRBV7-9 to TRBJ1-4; checking the TCRdb D call of TRBD1 is not possible without DNA. This CDR3 spans 15 amino acids. Germline CDR1 and CDR2: SEHNR and FQNEAQ (reference sequence).

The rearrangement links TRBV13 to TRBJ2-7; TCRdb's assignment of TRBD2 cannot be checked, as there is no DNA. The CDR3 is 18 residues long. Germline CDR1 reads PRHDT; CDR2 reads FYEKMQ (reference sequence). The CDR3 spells CASSLRGLAGALSYEQYF.

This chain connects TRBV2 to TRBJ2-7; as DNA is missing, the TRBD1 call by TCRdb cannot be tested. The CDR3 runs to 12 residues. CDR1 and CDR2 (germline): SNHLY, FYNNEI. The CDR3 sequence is CATRQGAFEQYF.

CDR3 protein: CASSQGRGIYGYTF. The chain joins TRBV4-3 to TRBJ1-2; TCRdb's D call, TRBD1, is unchecked because there is no DNA. The CDR3 is 14 residues long. CDR1 is LGHNA, CDR2 YSLEER, per germline.

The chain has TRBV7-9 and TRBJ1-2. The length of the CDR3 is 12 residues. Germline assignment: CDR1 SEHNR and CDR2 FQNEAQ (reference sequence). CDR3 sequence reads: CASGGQAIGYTF.

The CDR3 region is CASRATQTGGEQYF. V gene TRBV27 combines with J gene TRBJ2-7; there is no DNA to check the TCRdb D call of TRBD1. The CDR3 runs to 14 residues. The germline V gene encodes CDR1 MNHEY and CDR2 SMNVEV (reference sequence).

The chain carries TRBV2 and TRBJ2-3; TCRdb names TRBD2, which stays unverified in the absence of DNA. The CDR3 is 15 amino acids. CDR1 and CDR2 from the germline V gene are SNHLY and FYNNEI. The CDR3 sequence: CASSATSGTTDTQYF.

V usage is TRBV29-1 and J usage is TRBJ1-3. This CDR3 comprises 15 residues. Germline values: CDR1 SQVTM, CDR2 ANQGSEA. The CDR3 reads CSVGGEGTYGNTIYF.

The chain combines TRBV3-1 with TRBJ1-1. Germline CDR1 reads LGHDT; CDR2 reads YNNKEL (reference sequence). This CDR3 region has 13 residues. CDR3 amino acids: CASSQGGHYEAFF.

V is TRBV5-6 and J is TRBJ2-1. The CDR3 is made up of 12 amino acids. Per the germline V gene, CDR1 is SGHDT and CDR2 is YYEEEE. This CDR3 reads CASSFMGNEQFF. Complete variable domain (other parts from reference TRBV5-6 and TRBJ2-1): DAGVTQSPTHLIKTRGQQVTLRCSPKSGHDTVSWYQQALGQGPQFIFQYYEEEERQRGNFPDRFSGHQFPNYSSELNVNALLLGDSALYLCASSFMGNEQFFGPGTRLTVL.

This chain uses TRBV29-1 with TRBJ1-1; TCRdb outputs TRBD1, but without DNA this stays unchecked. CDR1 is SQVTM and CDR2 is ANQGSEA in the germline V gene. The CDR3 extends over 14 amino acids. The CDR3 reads CSVVPGGGAAEAFF.

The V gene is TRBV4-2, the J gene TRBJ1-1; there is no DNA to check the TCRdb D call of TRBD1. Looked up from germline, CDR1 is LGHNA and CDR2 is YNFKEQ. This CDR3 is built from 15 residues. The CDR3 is CASSQDQRGRTEAFF.

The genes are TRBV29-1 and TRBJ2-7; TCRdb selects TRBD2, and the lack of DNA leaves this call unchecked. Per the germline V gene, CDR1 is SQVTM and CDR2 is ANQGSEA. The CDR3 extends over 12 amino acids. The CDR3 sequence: CSVQLVSYEQYF.

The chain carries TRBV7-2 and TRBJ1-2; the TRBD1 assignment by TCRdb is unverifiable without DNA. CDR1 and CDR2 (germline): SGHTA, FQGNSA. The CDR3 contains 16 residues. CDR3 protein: CASSLATAPGIDGYTF.

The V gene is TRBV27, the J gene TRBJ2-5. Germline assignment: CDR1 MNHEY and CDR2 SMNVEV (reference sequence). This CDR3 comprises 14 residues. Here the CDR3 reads CASSLSDTQETQYF.

This CDR3 reads CASSQEGNSPLHF. The V gene is TRBV4-2, the J gene TRBJ1-6. Germline CDR1 reads LGHNA; CDR2 reads YNFKEQ. The CDR3 is 13 amino acids.

The CDR3 here is CASSLDRGVNYGYTF. The chain joins TRBV5-5 to TRBJ1-2; TCRdb selects TRBD1, and the lack of DNA leaves this call unchecked. Germline V lookup: CDR1 SGHKS, CDR2 YYEKEE (reference sequence). This CDR3 comprises 15 residues.

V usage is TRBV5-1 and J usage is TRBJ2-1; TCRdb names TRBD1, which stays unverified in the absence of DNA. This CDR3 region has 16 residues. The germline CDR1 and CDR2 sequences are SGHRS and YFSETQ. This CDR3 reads CASSLGQGFSYNEQFF.

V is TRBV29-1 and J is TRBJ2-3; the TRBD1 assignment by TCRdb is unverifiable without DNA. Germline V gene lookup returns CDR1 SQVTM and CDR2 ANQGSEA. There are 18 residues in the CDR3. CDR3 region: CSVADTAFRDRDPHTQYF.